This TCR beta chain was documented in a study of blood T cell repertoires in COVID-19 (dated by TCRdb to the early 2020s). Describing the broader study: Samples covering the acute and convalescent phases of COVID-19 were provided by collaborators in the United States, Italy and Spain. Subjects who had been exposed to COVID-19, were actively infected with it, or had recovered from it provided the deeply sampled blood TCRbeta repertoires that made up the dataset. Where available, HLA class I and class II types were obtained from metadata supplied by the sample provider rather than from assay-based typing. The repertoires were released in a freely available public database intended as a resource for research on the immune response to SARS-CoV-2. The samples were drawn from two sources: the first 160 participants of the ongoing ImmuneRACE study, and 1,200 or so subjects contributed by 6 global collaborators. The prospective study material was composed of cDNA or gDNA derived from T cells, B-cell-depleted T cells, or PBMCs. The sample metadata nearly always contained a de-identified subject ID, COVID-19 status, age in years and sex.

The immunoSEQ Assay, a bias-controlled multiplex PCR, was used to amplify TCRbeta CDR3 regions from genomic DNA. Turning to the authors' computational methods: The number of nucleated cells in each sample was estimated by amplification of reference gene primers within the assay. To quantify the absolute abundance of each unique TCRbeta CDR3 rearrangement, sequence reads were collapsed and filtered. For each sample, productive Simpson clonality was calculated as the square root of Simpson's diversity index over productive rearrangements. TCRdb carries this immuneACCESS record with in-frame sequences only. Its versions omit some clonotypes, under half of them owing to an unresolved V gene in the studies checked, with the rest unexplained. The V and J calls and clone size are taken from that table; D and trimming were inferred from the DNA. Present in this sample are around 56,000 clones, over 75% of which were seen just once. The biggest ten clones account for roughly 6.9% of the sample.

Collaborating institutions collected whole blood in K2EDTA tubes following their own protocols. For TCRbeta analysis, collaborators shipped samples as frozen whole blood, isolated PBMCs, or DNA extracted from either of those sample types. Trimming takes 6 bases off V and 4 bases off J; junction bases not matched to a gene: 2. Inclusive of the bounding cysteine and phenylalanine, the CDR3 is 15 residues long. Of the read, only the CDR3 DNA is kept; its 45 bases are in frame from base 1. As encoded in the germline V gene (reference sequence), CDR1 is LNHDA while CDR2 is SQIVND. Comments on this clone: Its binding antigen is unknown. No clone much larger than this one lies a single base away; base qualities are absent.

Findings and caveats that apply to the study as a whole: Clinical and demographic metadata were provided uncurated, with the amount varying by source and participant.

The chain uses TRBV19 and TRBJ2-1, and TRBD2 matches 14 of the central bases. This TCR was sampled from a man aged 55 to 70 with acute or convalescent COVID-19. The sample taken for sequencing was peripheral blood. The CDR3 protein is CASRRTSGGYNEQFF. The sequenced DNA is TGTGCCAGTAGGCGGACTAGCGGGGGGTACAATGAGCAGTTCTTC. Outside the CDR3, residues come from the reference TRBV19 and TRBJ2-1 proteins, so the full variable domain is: DGGITQSPKYLFRKEGQNVTLSCEQNLNHDAMYWYRQDPGQGLRLIYYSQIVNDFQKGDIAEGYSVSREKKESFPLTVTSAQKNPTAFYLCASRRTSGGYNEQFFGPGTRLTVL.